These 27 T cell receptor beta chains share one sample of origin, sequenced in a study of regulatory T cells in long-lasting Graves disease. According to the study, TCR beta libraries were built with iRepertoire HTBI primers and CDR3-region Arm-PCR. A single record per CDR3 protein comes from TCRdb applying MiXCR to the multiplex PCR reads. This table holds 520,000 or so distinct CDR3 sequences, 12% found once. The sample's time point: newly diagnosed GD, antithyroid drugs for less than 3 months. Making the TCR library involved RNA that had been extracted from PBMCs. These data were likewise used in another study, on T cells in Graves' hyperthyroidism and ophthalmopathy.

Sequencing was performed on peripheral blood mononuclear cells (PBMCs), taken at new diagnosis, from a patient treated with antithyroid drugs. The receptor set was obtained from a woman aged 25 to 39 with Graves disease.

Written as DNA, the CDR3 is TGTGCCAGCAGTGCGGTCAAGGAGGGCCCCAATGAGCAGTTCTTC. Its translation: CASSAVKEGPNEQFF. The chain joins TRBV6-1 to TRBJ2-1, with D possibly matching TRBD2 (6 bases). V lost 4 bases to trimming and J lost 6 bases, with 16 bases between them. Looked up from germline, CDR1 is MNHNS and CDR2 is SASEGT. The CDR3 length is 15 residues.

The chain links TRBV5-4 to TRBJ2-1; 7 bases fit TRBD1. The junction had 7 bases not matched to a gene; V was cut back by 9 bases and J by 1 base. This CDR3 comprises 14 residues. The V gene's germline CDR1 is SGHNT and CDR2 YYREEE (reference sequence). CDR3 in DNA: TGTGCCACCCTTCGACAGGGATCCTACAATGAGCAGTTCTTC. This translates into CATLRQGSYNEQFF.

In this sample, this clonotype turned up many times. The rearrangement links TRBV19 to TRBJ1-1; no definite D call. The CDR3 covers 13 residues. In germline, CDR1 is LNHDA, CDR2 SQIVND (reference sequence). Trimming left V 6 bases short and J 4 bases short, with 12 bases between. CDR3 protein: CASSLERGTEAFF. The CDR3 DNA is TGTGCCAGTAGCCTCGAGAGAGGCACTGAAGCTTTCTTT.

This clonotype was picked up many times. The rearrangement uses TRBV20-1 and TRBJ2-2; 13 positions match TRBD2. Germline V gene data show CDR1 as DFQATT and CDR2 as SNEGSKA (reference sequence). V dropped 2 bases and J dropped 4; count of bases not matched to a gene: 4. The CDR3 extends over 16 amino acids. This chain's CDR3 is CSARPGLAGSTGELFF. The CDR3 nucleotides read TGCAGTGCTAGACCGGGACTAGCGGGGTCCACCGGGGAGCTGTTTTTT.

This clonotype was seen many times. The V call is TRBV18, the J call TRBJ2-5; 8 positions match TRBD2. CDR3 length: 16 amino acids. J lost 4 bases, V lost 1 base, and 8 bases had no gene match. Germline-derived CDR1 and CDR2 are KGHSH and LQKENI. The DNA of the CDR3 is TGTGCCAGCTCACCACTAAGCACTAGCGGTGGAGAGACCCAGTACTTC. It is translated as CASSPLSTSGGETQYF.

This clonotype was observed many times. CDR3 loop: CASSTGLAGVGEQYF. The CDR3, as DNA: TGTGCCAGCAGTACCGGACTAGCGGGAGTCGGCGAGCAGTACTTC. This chain uses TRBV11-3 with TRBJ2-7; 13 bases are a match to TRBD2. The germline gives CDR1 SGHNT, CDR2 YENEEA. With V trimmed by 6 bases and J by 6 bases, 8 bases remained unmatched. The CDR3 is made up of 15 amino acids.

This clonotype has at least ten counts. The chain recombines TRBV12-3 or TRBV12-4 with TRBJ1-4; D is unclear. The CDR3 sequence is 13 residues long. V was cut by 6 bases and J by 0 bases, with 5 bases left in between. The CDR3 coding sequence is TGTGCCAGCAGGGGTTCAACTAATGAAAAACTGTTTTTT. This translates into CASRGSTNEKLFF.

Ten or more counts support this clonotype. The CDR3 DNA is TGTGCCAGCAGCTTAAGACTTAAGGGAGCAATCACCACAGGAAGGGCAGACTATGGCTACACCTTC. It is translated as CASSLRLKGAITTGRADYGYTF. The rearrangement links TRBV7-2 to TRBJ1-2; TRBD1 might be the D (5 bases). CDR1 and CDR2 from the germline V gene are SGHTA and FQGNSA. The ends were cut back, 2 bases at V and 3 bases at J, with 34 bases in the middle. The CDR3 is 22 residues long.

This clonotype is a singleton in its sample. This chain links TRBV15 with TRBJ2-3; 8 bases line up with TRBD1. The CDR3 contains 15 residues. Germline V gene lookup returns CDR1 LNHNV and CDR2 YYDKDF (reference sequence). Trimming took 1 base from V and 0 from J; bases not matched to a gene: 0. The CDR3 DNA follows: TGTGCCACCAGCAGAGGGACAGGGAGCACAGATACGCAGTATTTT. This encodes CATSRGTGSTDTQYF. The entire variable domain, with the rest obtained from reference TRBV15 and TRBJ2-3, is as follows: DAMVIQNPRYQVTQFGKPVTLSCSQTLNHNVMYWYQQKSSQAPKLLFHYYDKDFNNEADTPDNFQSRRPNTSFCFLDIRSPGLGDTAMYLCATSRGTGSTDTQYFGPGTRLTVL.

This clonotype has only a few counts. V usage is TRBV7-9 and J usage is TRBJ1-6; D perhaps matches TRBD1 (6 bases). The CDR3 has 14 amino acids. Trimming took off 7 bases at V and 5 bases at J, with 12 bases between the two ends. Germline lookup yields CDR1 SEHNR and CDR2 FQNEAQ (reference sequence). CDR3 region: CASNSGGHNSPLHF. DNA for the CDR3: TGTGCCAGCAACTCGGGGGGCCATAATTCACCCCTCCACTTT.

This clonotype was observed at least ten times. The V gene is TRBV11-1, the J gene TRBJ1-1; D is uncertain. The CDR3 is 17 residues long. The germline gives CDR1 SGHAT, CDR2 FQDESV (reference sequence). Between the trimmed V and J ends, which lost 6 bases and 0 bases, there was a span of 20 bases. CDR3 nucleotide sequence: TGTGCCAGCAGTTCCTTTTCCCTCTTTCGGATGAACACTGAAGCTTTCTTT. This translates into CASSSFSLFRMNTEAFF.

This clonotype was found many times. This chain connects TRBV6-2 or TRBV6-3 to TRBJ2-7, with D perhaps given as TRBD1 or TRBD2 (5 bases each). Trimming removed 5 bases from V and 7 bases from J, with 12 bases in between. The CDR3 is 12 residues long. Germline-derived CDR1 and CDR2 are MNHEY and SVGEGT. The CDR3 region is CASSEGEREQYF. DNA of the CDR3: TGTGCCAGCAGTGAAGGGGAGCGGGAGCAGTACTTC.

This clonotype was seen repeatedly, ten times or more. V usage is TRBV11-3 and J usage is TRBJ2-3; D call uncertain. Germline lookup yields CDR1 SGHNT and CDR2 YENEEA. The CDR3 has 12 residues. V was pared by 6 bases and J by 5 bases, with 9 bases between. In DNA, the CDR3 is TGTGCCAGCAGTTCGTCGAGAGATACGCAGTATTTT. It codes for CASSSSRDTQYF.

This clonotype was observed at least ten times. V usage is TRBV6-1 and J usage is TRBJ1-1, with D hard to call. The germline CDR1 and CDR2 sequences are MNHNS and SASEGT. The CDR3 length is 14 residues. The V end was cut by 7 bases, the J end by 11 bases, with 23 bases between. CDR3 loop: CASTTFSRISSAFF. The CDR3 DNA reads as TGTGCCAGCACTACTTTTTCGAGAATCTCGTCTGCTTTCTTT.

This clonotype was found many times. The CDR3 loop reads CASSFRDLYGYTF. The CDR3 bases are TGTGCCAGCAGCTTTAGGGACCTCTATGGCTACACCTTC. The chain has TRBV7-9 and TRBJ1-2, with a weak D call TRBD1 (5 bases). V shed 3 bases and J shed 4 bases, with 9 bases lying between them. Germline V lookup: CDR1 SEHNR, CDR2 FQNEAQ (reference sequence). The CDR3 has 13 amino acids.

CDR3 sequence (DNA): TGTGCCACCAGACTCTTAGCGGGAGCCGGAGAGCAGTTCTTC. This sequence encodes CATRLLAGAGEQFF. The V gene is TRBV19, the J gene TRBJ2-1; TRBD2 aligns across 9 bases. Germline V gives CDR1 LNHDA, CDR2 SQIVND (reference sequence). V lost 10 bases to trimming and J lost 10 bases; unmatched junction nucleotides: 14. There are 14 residues in the CDR3.

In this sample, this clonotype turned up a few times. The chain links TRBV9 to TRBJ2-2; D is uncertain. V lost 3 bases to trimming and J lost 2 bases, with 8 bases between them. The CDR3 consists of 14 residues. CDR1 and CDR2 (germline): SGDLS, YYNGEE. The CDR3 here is CASSASINTGELFF. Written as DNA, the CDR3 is TGTGCCAGCAGCGCCTCTATAAACACCGGGGAGCTGTTTTTT. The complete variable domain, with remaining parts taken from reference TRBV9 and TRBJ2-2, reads DSGVTQTPKHLITATGQRVTLRCSPRSGDLSVYWYQQSLDQGLQFLIQYYNGEERAKGNILERFSAQQFPDLHSELNLSSLELGDSALYFCASSASINTGELFFGEGSRLTVL.

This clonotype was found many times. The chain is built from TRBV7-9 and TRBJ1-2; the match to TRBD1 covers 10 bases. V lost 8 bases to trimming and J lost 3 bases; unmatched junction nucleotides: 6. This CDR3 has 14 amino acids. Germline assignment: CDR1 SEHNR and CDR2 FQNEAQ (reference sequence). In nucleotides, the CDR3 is TGTGCCAGCCAAGGGACAGGGGTGTACTATGGCTACACCTTC. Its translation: CASQGTGVYYGYTF.

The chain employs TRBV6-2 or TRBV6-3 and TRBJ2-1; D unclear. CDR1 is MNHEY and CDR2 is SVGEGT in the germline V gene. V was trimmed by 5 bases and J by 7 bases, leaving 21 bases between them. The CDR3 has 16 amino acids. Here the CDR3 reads CASSEWLGNLGNEQFF. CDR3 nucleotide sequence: TGTGCCAGCAGTGAATGGTTGGGGAACCTAGGTAATGAGCAGTTCTTC.

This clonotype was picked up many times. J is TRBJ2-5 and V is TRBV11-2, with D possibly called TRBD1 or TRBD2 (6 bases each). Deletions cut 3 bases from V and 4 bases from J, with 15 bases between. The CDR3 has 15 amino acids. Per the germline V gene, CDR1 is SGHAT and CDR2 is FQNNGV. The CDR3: CASSFPLGGRETQYF. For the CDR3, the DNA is TGTGCCAGCAGCTTTCCGTTGGGGGGCAGAGAGACCCAGTACTTC.

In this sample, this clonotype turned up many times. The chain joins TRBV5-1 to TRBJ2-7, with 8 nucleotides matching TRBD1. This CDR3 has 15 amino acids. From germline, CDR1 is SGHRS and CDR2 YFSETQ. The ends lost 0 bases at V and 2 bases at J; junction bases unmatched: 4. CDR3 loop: CASSLVGQEPYEQYF. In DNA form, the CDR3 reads TGCGCCAGCAGCTTGGTGGGACAGGAGCCCTACGAGCAGTACTTC. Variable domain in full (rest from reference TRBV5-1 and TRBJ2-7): KAGVTQTPRYLIKTRGQQVTLSCSPISGHRSVSWYQQTPGQGLQFLFEYFSETQRNKGNFPGRFSGRQFSNSRSEMNVSTLELGDSALYLCASSLVGQEPYEQYFGPGTRLTVT.

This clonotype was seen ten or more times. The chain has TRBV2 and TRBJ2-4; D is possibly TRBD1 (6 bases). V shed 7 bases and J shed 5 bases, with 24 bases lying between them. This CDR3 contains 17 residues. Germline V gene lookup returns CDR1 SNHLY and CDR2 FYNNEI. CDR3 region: CASKKFRPQGIENIQYF. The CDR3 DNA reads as TGTGCCAGCAAGAAATTTAGACCACAGGGTATCGAAAACATTCAGTACTTC.

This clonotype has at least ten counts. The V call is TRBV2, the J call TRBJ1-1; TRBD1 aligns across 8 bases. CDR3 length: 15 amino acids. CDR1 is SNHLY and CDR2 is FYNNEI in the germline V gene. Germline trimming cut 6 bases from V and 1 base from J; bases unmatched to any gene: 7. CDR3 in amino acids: CASSYQGARNTEAFF. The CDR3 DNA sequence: TGTGCCAGCAGCTACCAGGGGGCGAGGAACACTGAAGCTTTCTTT.

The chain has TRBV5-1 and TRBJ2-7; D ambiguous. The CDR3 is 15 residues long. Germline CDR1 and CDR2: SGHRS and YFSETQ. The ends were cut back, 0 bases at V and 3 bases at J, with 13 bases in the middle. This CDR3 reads CASSLGFDKIYEQYF. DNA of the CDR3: TGCGCCAGCAGCTTGGGGTTTGACAAAATCTACGAGCAGTACTTC.

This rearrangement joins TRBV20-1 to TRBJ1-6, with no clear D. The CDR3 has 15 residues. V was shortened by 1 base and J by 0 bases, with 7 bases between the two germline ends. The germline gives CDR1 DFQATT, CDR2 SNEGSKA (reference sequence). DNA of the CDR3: TGCAGTGCTAGAGTTTCTAGCTCCTATAATTCACCCCTCCACTTT. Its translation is CSARVSSSYNSPLHF.

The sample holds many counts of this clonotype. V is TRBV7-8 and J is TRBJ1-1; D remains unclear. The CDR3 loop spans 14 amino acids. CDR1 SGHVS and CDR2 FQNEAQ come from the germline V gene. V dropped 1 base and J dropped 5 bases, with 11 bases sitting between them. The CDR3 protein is CASSLVTEGTEAFF. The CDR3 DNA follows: TGTGCCAGCAGCTTAGTAACCGAAGGGACTGAAGCTTTCTTT.

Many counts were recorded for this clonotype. The CDR3 DNA follows: TGTGCCAGCAGACCCCTTACCGCAACAGGGCTGAACACTGAAGCTTTCTTT. Its protein product is CASRPLTATGLNTEAFF. V and J are TRBV6-1 and TRBJ1-1, with D possibly matching TRBD1 (6 bases). Per the germline V gene, CDR1 is MNHNS and CDR2 is SASEGT. The CDR3 runs 17 residues. V lost 6 bases to trimming and J lost 0 bases, with 20 bases between them.